This T cell receptor beta chain was obtained from a study of control samples from healthy donors and cancer patients. Method: immunoSEQ multiplex PCR; TCRdb's copy keeps in-frame clones and lacks some. The table shows under 200,000 clones, with 80% to 95% occurring only once. Between the trimmed V and J ends, which lost 3 bases and 0 bases, there was a span of 14 bases. The length of the CDR3 is 17 residues. Germline V gene lookup returns CDR1 MNHEY and CDR2 SMNVEV (reference sequence). The sample taken for sequencing was blood. This rearrangement joins TRBV27 to TRBJ1-4; tentative D call: TRBD1 (5 bases). The TCR was taken from a woman in her thirties in good health. CDR3 nucleotides: TGTGCCAGCAGTTTCGGGATAGGGACTGCAACTAATGAAAAACTGTTTTTT. Amino acids: CASSFGIGTATNEKLFF.